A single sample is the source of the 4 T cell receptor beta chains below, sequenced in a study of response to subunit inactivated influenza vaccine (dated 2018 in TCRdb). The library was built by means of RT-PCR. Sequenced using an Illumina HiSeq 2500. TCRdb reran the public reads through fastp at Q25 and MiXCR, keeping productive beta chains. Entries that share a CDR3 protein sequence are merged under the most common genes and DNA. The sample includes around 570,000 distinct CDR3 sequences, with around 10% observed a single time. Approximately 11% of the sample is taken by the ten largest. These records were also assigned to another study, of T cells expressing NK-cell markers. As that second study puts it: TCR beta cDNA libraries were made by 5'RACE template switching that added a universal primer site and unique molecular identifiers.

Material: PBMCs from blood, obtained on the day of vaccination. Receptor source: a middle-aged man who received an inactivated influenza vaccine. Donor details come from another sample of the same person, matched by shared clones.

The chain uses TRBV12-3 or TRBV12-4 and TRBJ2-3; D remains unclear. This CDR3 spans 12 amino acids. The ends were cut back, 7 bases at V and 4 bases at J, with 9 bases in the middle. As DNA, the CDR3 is TGTGCCAGCAATAAAGCACCAGATACGCAGTATTTT. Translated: CASNKAPDTQYF.

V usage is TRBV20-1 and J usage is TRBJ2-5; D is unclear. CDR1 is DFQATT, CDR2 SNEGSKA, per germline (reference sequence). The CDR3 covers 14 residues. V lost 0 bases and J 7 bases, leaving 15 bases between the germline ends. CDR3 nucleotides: TGCAGTGCTAGAGATAGGGCCAGCATATGGACCCAGTACTTC. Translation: CSARDRASIWTQYF.

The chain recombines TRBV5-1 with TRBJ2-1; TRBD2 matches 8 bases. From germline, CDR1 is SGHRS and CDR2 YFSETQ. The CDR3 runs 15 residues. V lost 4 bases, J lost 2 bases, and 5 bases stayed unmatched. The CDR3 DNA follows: TGCGCCAGCAGCGCGGCGGGGGGACCCTACAATGAGCAGTTCTTC. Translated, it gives CASSAAGGPYNEQFF.

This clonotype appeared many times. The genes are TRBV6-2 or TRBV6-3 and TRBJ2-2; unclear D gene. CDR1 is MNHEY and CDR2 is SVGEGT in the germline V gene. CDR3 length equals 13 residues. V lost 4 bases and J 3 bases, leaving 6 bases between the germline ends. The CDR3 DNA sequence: TGTGCCAGCAGTTTCGAACACACCGGGGAGCTGTTTTTT. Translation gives CASSFEHTGELFF.